A selection of T cell receptor beta chains follows, all from one sample in a study of T cells in tuberculosis. The table came from immunoSEQ multiplex PCR; TCRdb's copy has only in-frame clones and leaves some out. The table records about 33,000 clones, 90% to 95% of them present only once. Sequencing was performed on PBMCs, taken at tuberculosis diagnosis. Receptors originate from an adult with tuberculosis. Some clones in this sample may be carry-over from other donors' samples. CDR3s include the opening cysteine and the closing phenylalanine or tryptophan. Fields, in order: V gene, J gene, clone size, D gene, CDR3 DNA, CDR3 protein. A D gene is named only where the DNA matches it firmly. Rows give clone size only sometimes, using once, few, many, or a class for an expanded clone.

V gene: TRBV2
J gene: TRBJ2-2
clone size: few
D gene: TRBD1
CDR3 DNA: TGTGCCAGCAGACGGACAGGGAACACCGGGGAGCTGTTTTTT
CDR3 protein: CASRRTGNTGELFF

V gene: TRBV29-1
J gene: TRBJ1-3
clone size: .
D gene: TRBD1
CDR3 DNA: TGCAGCGTCGGACAGGGGGCGATTGGAAACACCATATATTTT
CDR3 protein: CSVGQGAIGNTIYF

V gene: TRBV9
J gene: TRBJ2-2
clone size: .
D gene: TRBD2
CDR3 DNA: TGTGCCAGCAGCCCTTGGGCGGGGGGGAACACCGGGGAGCTGTTTTTT
CDR3 protein: CASSPWAGGNTGELFF

V gene: TRBV11-2
J gene: TRBJ1-1
clone size: once
D gene: .
CDR3 DNA: TGTGCCAGCAACGGTATGAACACTGAAGCTTTCTTT
CDR3 protein: CASNGMNTEAFF

V gene: TRBV29-1
J gene: TRBJ1-4
clone size: .
D gene: TRBD1
CDR3 DNA: TGCAGCGTGTCAGGGGGAGTTAATGAAAAACTGTTTTTT
CDR3 protein: CSVSGGVNEKLFF

V gene: TRBV5-6
J gene: TRBJ1-6
clone size: .
D gene: TRBD1
CDR3 DNA: TGTGCCAGCAGTTATGGGGGACAGGGGTATAATTCACCCCTCCACTTT
CDR3 protein: CASSYGGQGYNSPLHF

V gene: TRBV5-1
J gene: TRBJ2-1
clone size: .
D gene: TRBD1
CDR3 DNA: TGCGCCAGCAGCTTTGCAGGGGGCAAGTTCTTC
CDR3 protein: CASSFAGGKFF

V gene: TRBV6-5
J gene: TRBJ2-7
clone size: .
D gene: TRBD1
CDR3 DNA: TGTGCCAGCAGCGACGGGGACAGATTCTACGAGCAGTACTTC
CDR3 protein: CASSDGDRFYEQYF

V gene: TRBV7-2
J gene: TRBJ1-6
clone size: .
D gene: TRBD1
CDR3 DNA: TGTGCCAGCAGTCTAGGGACAGGCACTTCCCTCGTTAGTACACCCCTCCACTTT
CDR3 protein: CASSLGTGTSLVSTPLHF

V gene: TRBV6-6
J gene: TRBJ2-7
clone size: few
D gene: .
CDR3 DNA: TGTGCCAGCAGTTCAGCAGGGTTTAGCTCCTACGAGCAGTACTTC
CDR3 protein: CASSSAGFSSYEQYF

V gene: TRBV10-3
J gene: TRBJ2-6
clone size: .
D gene: .
CDR3 DNA: TGTGCCACCAACTCTGGGGCCAACGTCCTGACTTTC
CDR3 protein: CATNSGANVLTF

V gene: TRBV2
J gene: TRBJ2-7
clone size: .
D gene: .
CDR3 DNA: TGTGCCAGCAGTATCCCAGGCCCCGGCCCCTACGAGCAGTACTTC
CDR3 protein: CASSIPGPGPYEQYF

V gene: TRBV6-1
J gene: TRBJ1-2
clone size: .
D gene: .
CDR3 DNA: TGTGCCTTGGCAGTCTACTATGGCTACACCTTC
CDR3 protein: CALAVYYGYTF

V gene: TRBV4-2
J gene: TRBJ1-5
clone size: .
D gene: TRBD1
CDR3 DNA: TGTGCCAGCAGCCAAGCCGTAACAGGGGGGCTCGATCAGCCCCAGCATTTT
CDR3 protein: CASSQAVTGGLDQPQHF

V gene: TRBV10-3
J gene: TRBJ1-5
clone size: .
D gene: .
CDR3 DNA: TGTGCCATCAGCTCAGGGGAGACGCAGCCCCAGCATTTT
CDR3 protein: CAISSGETQPQHF

V gene: TRBV5-4
J gene: TRBJ2-7
clone size: few
D gene: TRBD1
CDR3 DNA: TGTGCCAGCAGCCCGGGACAGGGAAACTACGAGCAGTACTTC
CDR3 protein: CASSPGQGNYEQYF

V gene: TRBV10-3
J gene: TRBJ2-2
clone size: .
D gene: TRBD2
CDR3 DNA: TGTGCCATCAGTGGTCGAGCGGGGGGTGCCACCGGGGAGCTGTTTTTT
CDR3 protein: CAISGRAGGATGELFF

V gene: TRBV28
J gene: TRBJ2-7
clone size: .
D gene: .
CDR3 DNA: TGTGCCAGCAGTTTTGCTGGGGCGAACTCCTACGAGCAGTACTTC
CDR3 protein: CASSFAGANSYEQYF

V gene: TRBV11-2
J gene: TRBJ1-2
clone size: once
D gene: .
CDR3 DNA: TGTGCCAGCAGCCATCCACAGGGAAACTATGGCTACACCTTC
CDR3 protein: CASSHPQGNYGYTF

V gene: TRBV5-1
J gene: TRBJ1-1
clone size: .
D gene: .
CDR3 DNA: TGCGCCAGCAGCTTGGGAAGGGGATGGGACACTGAAGCTTTCTTT
CDR3 protein: CASSLGRGWDTEAFF

V gene: TRBV19
J gene: TRBJ1-1
clone size: .
D gene: .
CDR3 DNA: TGTGCCAGTAGTATTCGGGGGGGCCTGAACACTGAAGCTTTCTTT
CDR3 protein: CASSIRGGLNTEAFF

V gene: TRBV6-1
J gene: TRBJ1-4
clone size: .
D gene: .
CDR3 DNA: TGTGCCAGCAGTGAAGGGAGGACAGCAAAGGAAAAACTGTTTTTT
CDR3 protein: CASSEGRTAKEKLFF

V gene: TRBV11-2
J gene: TRBJ2-1
clone size: .
D gene: TRBD2
CDR3 DNA: TGTGCCAGCAGCTCGACCCCCGCCGGGGTTGGGGGGGGGAATGAGCAGTTCTTC
CDR3 protein: CASSSTPAGVGGGNEQFF

V gene: TRBV4-2
J gene: TRBJ2-7
clone size: .
D gene: .
CDR3 DNA: TGTGCCAGCAGCCTGACAGGAGACTACGAGCAGTACTTC
CDR3 protein: CASSLTGDYEQYF

V gene: TRBV19
J gene: TRBJ2-7
clone size: .
D gene: .
CDR3 DNA: TGTGCCAGTAGTATGGGTCCGCAGGGCTACGAGCAGTACTTC
CDR3 protein: CASSMGPQGYEQYF

V gene: TRBV5-8
J gene: TRBJ1-1
clone size: once
D gene: .
CDR3 DNA: TGTGCCAGCAGCTTGTTGGGGGGTTCGGGTGAAGCTTTCTTT
CDR3 protein: CASSLLGGSGEAFF

V gene: TRBV25-1
J gene: TRBJ2-6
clone size: few
D gene: TRBD1
CDR3 DNA: TGTGCCAGCAGTGGACAGGGGGCTGGGGCCAACGTCCTGACTTTC
CDR3 protein: CASSGQGAGANVLTF

V gene: TRBV4-2
J gene: TRBJ1-2
clone size: .
D gene: .
CDR3 DNA: TGTGCCAGCAGCCAACCAGGCCAGGGTATTTCTCTGGCTTATGGCTACACCTTC
CDR3 protein: CASSQPGQGISLAYGYTF

V gene: TRBV13
J gene: TRBJ2-7
clone size: .
D gene: .
CDR3 DNA: TGTGCCAGCAGCTTAAAGTGGGGGCGCTACGAGCAGTACTTC
CDR3 protein: CASSLKWGRYEQYF

V gene: TRBV19
J gene: TRBJ2-2
clone size: .
D gene: TRBD2
CDR3 DNA: TGTGCCAGTAGTATAGGGGGGGGCACCGGGGAGCTGTTTTTT
CDR3 protein: CASSIGGGTGELFF

V gene: TRBV2
J gene: TRBJ2-7
clone size: .
D gene: TRBD2
CDR3 DNA: TGTGCCAGCCTCCCCAACGGCGGCGGGGGCGAGCAGTACTTC
CDR3 protein: CASLPNGGGGEQYF

V gene: TRBV5-1
J gene: TRBJ2-7
clone size: once
D gene: .
CDR3 DNA: TGCGCCAGCAGCTTGGAGGTGCGGGGCCCCTACGAGCAGTACTTC
CDR3 protein: CASSLEVRGPYEQYF